This TCR beta chain was found in a study of blood T cell repertoires in COVID-19. CDR3 size: 15 residues. J was trimmed by 6 bases and V by 0 bases; bases with no gene match: 1. The germline gives CDR1 MGHRA, CDR2 YSYEKL. Clones were read by immunoSEQ multiplex PCR, and TCRdb kept only the in-frame ones, dropping some. Seen here are roughly 200,000 clones, just under 90% observed once, and the top ten hold 3% to 4%. The sequenced sample was PBMCs or T cells enriched from blood (not recorded which). The sequence came from a woman aged 25 to 39 with acute COVID-19. The chain has TRBV4-1 and TRBJ2-1, with 11 bases matching TRBD1. The CDR3 loop is CASSQDGTGGNEQFF. CDR3 DNA: TGCGCCAGCAGCCAAGATGGGACAGGGGGCAATGAGCAGTTCTTC.